This T cell receptor beta chain comes out of a study of vaccination and CD4 T cells after COVID-19. Study-level background: Post-diagnosis, post-COVID samples were collected after a median 101 days, ranging 35 to 161. The post-vaccine samples came a median about 70 days after dose two (range 14 to 241).

J lost 0 bases, V lost 6 bases, and 4 bases had no gene match. The CDR3 spans 14 residues. Germline V gives CDR1 DFQATT, CDR2 SNEGSKA (reference sequence). The Oncomine TCR Beta short-read assay sequenced DNA from cultured CD4+ T cells. Each CDR3 protein is one row after TCRdb ran MiXCR on the PCR reads. The repertoire holds more than 15,000 distinct CDR3 sequences, with 44% as singletons. This clonotype was seen a handful of times. Its antigen is not known. Specified treatment: roughly 11-day PBMC culture with coronavirus spike peptide pools or control peptides (ViraFEST assay). V is TRBV20-1 and J is TRBJ2-2; 7 nucleotides line up with TRBD2. The sample here was CD4+ T cells from blood, cultured in vitro, taken before SARS-CoV-2 vaccination. The sequence came from a human donor who had recovered from COVID-19. The CDR3 is CSASSGPNTGELFF. The CDR3 bases are TGCAGTGCCTCTAGCGGCCCGAACACCGGGGAGCTGTTTTTT.